One T cell receptor (beta chain) is described in this entry. Its specificity is unknown. The data were taken from a study of shared clonotypes between healthy human individuals. Naive CD8 cells, CD45RO-negative and positively selected for CCR7, excluded terminally differentiated effector memory CD45RA+ cells. The germline gives CDR1 MGHRA, CDR2 YSYEKL. Losses at the gene ends were 4 bases for V and 5 bases for J; bases not matched to a gene: 3. The CDR3 is made up of 14 amino acids. TCRdb keeps only in-frame clones here, not all; method: immunoSEQ multiplex PCR. The sample includes nearly 2 million clones, around 96% seen only once; the top ten take 1.2%. Overall study results and limits: The small donor group covered limited genetic and exposure diversity.

The sequenced material came from naive CD8+ T cells sorted from blood. The chain couples TRBV4-1 to TRBJ1-4, with 8 bases identical to TRBD1. The TCR comes from a man younger than 35 in good health. CDR3 region: CASSPTGENEKLFF. The CDR3 DNA sequence: TGCGCCAGCAGCCCGACAGGGGAGAATGAAAAACTGTTTTTT.